This note documents a single T cell receptor (beta chain) sequence. Its antigen is still unknown. A sample-barcoded 5' primer and a J-beta primer mix were used in a second PCR of roughly 6 to 11 cycles. TCRdb ran MiXCR on the 5' RACE reads and lists one entry per CDR3 protein. This table has around 800,000 distinct CDR3 sequences, roughly 24% appearing once. The entry originates in a study of blood T cells in healthy people across ages. Notes on the study in general: Naive CD4+ cell counts and diversity both ran higher in long-lived than in aged donors.

V lost 4 bases to trimming and J lost 7 bases, with 7 bases between them. CDR1 and CDR2 (germline): LGHNA, YNFKEQ. The CDR3 has 12 amino acids. This same sample was also part of a study on T cells of mothers and their children.

The clonotype comes from a boy aged 5-17 years in good health. The material sequenced was blood. This chain uses TRBV4-2 with TRBJ2-2; D remains ambiguous. CDR3 nucleotides: TGTGCCAGCAGCCCTTCTGTCGGGGAGCTGTTTTTT. Translation: CASSPSVGELFF.